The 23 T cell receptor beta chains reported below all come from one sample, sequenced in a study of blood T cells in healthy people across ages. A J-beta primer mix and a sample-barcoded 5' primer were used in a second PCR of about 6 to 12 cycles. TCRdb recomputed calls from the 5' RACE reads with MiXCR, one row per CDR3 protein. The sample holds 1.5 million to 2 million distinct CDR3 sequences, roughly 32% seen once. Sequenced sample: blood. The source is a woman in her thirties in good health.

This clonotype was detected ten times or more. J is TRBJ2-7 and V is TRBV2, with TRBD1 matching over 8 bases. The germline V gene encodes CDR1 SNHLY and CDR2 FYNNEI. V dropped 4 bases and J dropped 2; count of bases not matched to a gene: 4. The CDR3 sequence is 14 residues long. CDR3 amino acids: CASSARDRTYEQYF. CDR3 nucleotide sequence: TGTGCCAGCAGTGCTCGGGACAGGACCTACGAGCAGTACTTC. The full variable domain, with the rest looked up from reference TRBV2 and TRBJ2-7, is EPEVTQTPSHQVTQMGQEVILRCVPISNHLYFYWYRQILGQKVEFLVSFYNNEISEKSEIFDDQFSVERPDGSNFTLKIRSTKLEDSAMYFCASSARDRTYEQYFGPGTRLTVT.

CDR3 region: CASSLNSGDEQFF. CDR3 DNA: TGTGCCAGCTCACTCAACAGTGGGGATGAGCAGTTCTTC. The V gene is TRBV18, the J gene TRBJ2-1; D not resolved. With 4 bases removed from V and 8 bases from J, the gap between germline ends came to 12 bases. The CDR3 is 13 amino acids. Germline V gene data show CDR1 as KGHSH and CDR2 as LQKENI.

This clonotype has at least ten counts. The CDR3 nucleotides are TGCGCCAGCAGCTTGTCGGCAGCAGGAGAGACCCAGTACTTC. It encodes CASSLSAAGETQYF. This rearrangement joins TRBV5-1 to TRBJ2-5, with unresolved D. Germline loops: CDR1 SGHRS, CDR2 YFSETQ. This CDR3 spans 14 amino acids. Trimming shortened V by 1 base and J by 4 bases, and 11 bases separated the two germline ends.

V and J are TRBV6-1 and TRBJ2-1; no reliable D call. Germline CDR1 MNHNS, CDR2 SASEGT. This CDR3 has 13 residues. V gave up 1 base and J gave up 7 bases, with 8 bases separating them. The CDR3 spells CASSEGLTNEQFF. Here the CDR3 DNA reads TGTGCCAGCAGTGAAGGGCTAACGAATGAGCAGTTCTTC.

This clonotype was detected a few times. CDR3 loop: CASSAVGADFNEQFF. The DNA of the CDR3 is TGTGCCAGCAGCGCCGTCGGGGCCGATTTTAATGAGCAGTTCTTC. The chain links TRBV7-2 to TRBJ2-1, with D perhaps given as TRBD1 or TRBD2 (5 bases each). With 5 bases removed from V and 7 bases from J, the gap between germline ends came to 18 bases. The CDR3 is made up of 15 amino acids. Germline values: CDR1 SGHTA, CDR2 FQGNSA.

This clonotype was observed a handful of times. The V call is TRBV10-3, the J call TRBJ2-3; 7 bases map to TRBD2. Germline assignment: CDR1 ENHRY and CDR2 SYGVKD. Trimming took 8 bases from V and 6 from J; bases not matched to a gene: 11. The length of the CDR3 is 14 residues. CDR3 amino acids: CAIGGTGGSDTQYF. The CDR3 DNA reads TGTGCCATCGGAGGCACGGGGGGAAGTGATACGCAGTATTTT.

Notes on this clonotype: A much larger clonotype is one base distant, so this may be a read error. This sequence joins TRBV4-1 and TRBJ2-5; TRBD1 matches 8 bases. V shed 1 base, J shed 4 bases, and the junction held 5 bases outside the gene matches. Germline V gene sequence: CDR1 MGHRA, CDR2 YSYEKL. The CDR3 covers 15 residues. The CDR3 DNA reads TGCGCCAGCAGCCAAGCGGGACAGGCCGGAGAGACCCAGTACTTC. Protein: CASSQAGQAGETQYF.

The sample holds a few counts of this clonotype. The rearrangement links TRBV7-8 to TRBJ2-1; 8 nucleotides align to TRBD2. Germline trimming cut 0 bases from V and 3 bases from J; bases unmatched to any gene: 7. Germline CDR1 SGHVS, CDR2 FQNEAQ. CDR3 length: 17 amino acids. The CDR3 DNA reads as TGTGCCAGCAGCTTAGCGCTCGCGGGGGGAAACTACAATGAGCAGTTCTTC. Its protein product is CASSLALAGGNYNEQFF.

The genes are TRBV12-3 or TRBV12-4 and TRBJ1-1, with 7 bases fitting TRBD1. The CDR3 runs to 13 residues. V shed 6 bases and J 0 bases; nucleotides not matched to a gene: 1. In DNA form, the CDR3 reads TGTGCCAGCAGGACAGGGCTGAACACTGAAGCTTTCTTT. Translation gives CASRTGLNTEAFF.

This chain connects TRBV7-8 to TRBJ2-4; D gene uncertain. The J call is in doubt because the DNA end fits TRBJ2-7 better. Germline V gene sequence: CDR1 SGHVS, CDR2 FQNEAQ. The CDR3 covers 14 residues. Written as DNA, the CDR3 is TGTGCCAGCAGCCCACTGGGTGTCACCTACGAGCAGTACTTC. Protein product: CASSPLGVTYEQYF.

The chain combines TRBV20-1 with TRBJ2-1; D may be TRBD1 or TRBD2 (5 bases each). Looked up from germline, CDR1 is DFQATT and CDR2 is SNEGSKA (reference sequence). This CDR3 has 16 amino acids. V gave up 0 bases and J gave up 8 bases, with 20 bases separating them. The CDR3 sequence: CSARDGTRSRGDEQFF. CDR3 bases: TGCAGTGCTAGAGATGGGACCAGGAGCCGTGGGGATGAGCAGTTCTTC.

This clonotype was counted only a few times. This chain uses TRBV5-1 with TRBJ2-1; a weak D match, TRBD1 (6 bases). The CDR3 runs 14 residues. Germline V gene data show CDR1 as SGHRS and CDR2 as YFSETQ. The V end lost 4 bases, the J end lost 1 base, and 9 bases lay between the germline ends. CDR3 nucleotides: TGCGCCAGCAGCATCGGACAGTCCTACAATGAGCAGTTCTTC. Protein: CASSIGQSYNEQFF.

The CDR3 loop reads CASSSTLWSEKLFF. The DNA of the CDR3 is TGTGCCAGCAGTTCCACACTCTGGAGTGAAAAACTGTTTTTT. The chain uses TRBV12-3 or TRBV12-4 and TRBJ1-4; D not resolved. The V and J ends lost 4 bases and 7 bases respectively, with 13 bases between them. CDR3 length: 14 amino acids.

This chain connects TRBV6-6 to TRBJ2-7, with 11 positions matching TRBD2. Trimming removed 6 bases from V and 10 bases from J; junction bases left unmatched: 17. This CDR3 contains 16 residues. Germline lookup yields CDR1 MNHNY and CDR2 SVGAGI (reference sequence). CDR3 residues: CASRPGTSGHQEAQYF. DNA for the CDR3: TGTGCCAGCAGGCCTGGGACTAGCGGACACCAAGAGGCCCAGTACTTC.

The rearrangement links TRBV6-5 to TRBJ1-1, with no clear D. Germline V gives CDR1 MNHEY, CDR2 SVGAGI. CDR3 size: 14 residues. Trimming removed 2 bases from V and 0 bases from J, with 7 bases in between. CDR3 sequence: CASSYGVMNTEAFF. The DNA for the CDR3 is TGTGCCAGCAGTTACGGGGTAATGAACACTGAAGCTTTCTTT.

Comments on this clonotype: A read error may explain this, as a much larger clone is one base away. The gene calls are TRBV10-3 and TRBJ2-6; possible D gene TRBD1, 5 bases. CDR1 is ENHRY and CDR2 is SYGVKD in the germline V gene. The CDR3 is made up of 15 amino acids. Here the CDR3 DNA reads TGTGCCATCAGCCAACAGAGCTCTGGGGCCGACGTCCTGACTTTC. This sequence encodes CAISQQSSGADVLTF.

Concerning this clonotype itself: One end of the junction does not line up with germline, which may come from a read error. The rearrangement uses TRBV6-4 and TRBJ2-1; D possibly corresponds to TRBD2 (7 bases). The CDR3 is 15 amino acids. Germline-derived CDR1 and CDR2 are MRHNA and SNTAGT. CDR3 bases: TGTGCCAGGACCGGGGGCGGGAGCCCCTACGATGAGCAGTTCTTC. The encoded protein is CARTGGGSPYDEQFF.

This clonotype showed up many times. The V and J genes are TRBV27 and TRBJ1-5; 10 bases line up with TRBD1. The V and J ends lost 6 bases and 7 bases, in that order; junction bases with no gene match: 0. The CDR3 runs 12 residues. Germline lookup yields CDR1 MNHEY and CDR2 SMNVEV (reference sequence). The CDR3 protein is CASRGQGQPQHF. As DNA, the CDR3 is TGTGCCAGCAGGGGACAGGGGCAGCCCCAGCATTTT.

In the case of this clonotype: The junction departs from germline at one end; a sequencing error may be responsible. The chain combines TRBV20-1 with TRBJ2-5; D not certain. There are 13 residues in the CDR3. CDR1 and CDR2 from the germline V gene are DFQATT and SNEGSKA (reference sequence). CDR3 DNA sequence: TGCCGTGCGCCCCGAGTCTCGGAAGAGACCCAGTACTTC. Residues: CRAPRVSEETQYF.

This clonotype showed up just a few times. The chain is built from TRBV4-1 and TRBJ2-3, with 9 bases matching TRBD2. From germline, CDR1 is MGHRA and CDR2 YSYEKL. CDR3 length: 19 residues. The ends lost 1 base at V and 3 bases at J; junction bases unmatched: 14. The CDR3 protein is CASSQGLAGPLGVTDTQYF. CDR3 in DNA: TGCGCCAGCAGCCAAGGGCTAGCGGGACCCCTGGGAGTGACAGATACGCAGTATTTT.

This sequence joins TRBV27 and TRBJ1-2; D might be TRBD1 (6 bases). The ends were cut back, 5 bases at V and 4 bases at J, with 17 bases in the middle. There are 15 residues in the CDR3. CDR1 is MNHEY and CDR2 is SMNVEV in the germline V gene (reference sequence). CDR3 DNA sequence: TGTGCCAGCAGTGATAGGGGGGCTTTGAGCTATGGCTACACCTTC. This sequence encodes CASSDRGALSYGYTF.

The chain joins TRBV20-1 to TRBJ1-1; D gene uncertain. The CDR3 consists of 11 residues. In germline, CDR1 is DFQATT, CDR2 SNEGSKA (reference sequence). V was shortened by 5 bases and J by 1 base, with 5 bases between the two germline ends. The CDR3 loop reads CSARKNTEAFF. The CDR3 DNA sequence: TGCAGTGCTCGCAAGAACACTGAAGCTTTCTTT.

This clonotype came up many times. Here the CDR3 reads CASSPYTTGQGDHGYTF. CDR3 in DNA: TGTGCCAGCAGTCCATATACCACGGGACAGGGGGATCATGGCTACACCTTC. V usage is TRBV28 and J usage is TRBJ1-2; TRBD1 agrees at 11 bases. The germline V gene has CDR1 MDHEN and CDR2 SYDVKM. The CDR3 length is 17 residues. V lost 5 bases, J lost 6 bases, and 14 bases stayed unmatched.